Listed below are T cell receptor beta chains from one sample, sequenced in a study of blood T cell repertoires in COVID-19. Here immunoSEQ multiplex PCR was the method, and the copy in TCRdb shows in-frame clones only, minus some. The data hold some 210,000 clones, with about 90% observed a single time. Sequencing was carried out using peripheral blood. These receptors came from a man in his thirties or forties with acute or convalescent COVID-19. Both conserved end residues are part of each CDR3. The D gene is left open where the match is weak. Not all rows give a size; the values are once, few, many and, for expanded clones, a class.

J gene | V gene | D gene | clone size | CDR3 DNA | CDR3 protein
TRBJ2-2 | TRBV30 | TRBD2 | - | TGTGCCTGGAGTGTAGGACTAGGGAACACCGGGGAGCTGTTTTTT | CAWSVGLGNTGELFF
TRBJ1-4 | TRBV6-5 | TRBD1 | - | TGTGCCAGCAGCCGGGACAGGGGGCTCGAAAAACTGTTTTTT | CASSRDRGLEKLFF
TRBJ2-5 | TRBV30 | TRBD1 | - | TGTGCCTGGAGTTTACAGGGGGTTGAGACCCAGTACTTC | CAWSLQGVETQYF
TRBJ2-7 | TRBV4-1 | TRBD2 | - | TGCGCCAGCAGCCAAGACGGTAGCGGGAGGCGCTCCTACGAGCAGTACTTC | CASSQDGSGRRSYEQYF
TRBJ1-2 | TRBV3-1/TRBV3-2 | - | - | TGTGCCAGCAGCCAAAGGGACTATCGTAATGGCTACACCTTC | CASSQRDYRNGYTF
TRBJ2-5 | TRBV27 | TRBD2 | - | TGTGCCAGCAGTTTCCTAGCGGGAGTGGGTCAAGAGACCCAGTACTTC | CASSFLAGVGQETQYF
TRBJ2-7 | TRBV5-1 | TRBD1 | - | TGCGCCAGCAGCGTGGGGTTTGGGACAGTGCAATTCGAGCAGTACTTC | CASSVGFGTVQFEQYF
TRBJ2-7 | TRBV30 | TRBD1 | - | TGTGCCTGGAGCCCGCTTTTGGGGACAGGGGGCGAGCAGTACTTC | CAWSPLLGTGGEQYF
TRBJ1-4 | TRBV3-1/TRBV3-2 | TRBD1 | few | TGTGCCAGCAGCCAAACGATAGACAGGGTTGAAAAACTGTTTTTT | CASSQTIDRVEKLFF
TRBJ1-2 | TRBV5-5 | - | once | TGTGCCAGCAGCTTGGCTTATCAGGGTGGCTACACCTTC | CASSLAYQGGYTF
TRBJ2-5 | TRBV7-6 | - | - | TGTGCCAGCAGCTTAGGGCCTAGCAGTGTCCAAGAGACCCAGTACTTC | CASSLGPSSVQETQYF
TRBJ1-5 | TRBV19 | TRBD1 | - | TGTGCCAGTAGTACGCAAGGACAGGGGATGGGACAGCCCCAGCATTTT | CASSTQGQGMGQPQHF
TRBJ2-3 | TRBV21-1 | - | - | TGTGCCAGCGAGCGGGGCAAGCGCACAGATACGCAGTATTTT | CASERGKRTDTQYF
TRBJ2-7 | TRBV6-6 | - | - | TGTGCCAGCAGCCAGGGTATCGGCGGGCAGTACTTC | CASSQGIGGQYF
TRBJ1-2 | TRBV30 | - | - | TGTGCCTGGGCAGGGTTCAGTTATGGCTACACCTTC | CAWAGFSYGYTF
TRBJ1-4 | TRBV19 | - | - | TGTGCCAGTAGTATTGGGCCCGATATGGAAAAACTGTTTTTT | CASSIGPDMEKLFF
TRBJ1-2 | TRBV7-2 | TRBD1 | - | TGTGCCAGCAGCTCCTGGACAGGGGGGTTTTATGGCTACACCTTC | CASSSWTGGFYGYTF
TRBJ2-1 | TRBV27 | TRBD2 | - | TGTGCCAGCAGTTCAAACAACGGACTAGAGGTGTATGAGCAGTTCTTC | CASSSNNGLEVYEQFF
TRBJ1-1 | TRBV5-1 | - | - | TGCGCCAGCAGCTTGGCCGTCGGGAACACTGAAGCTTTCTTT | CASSLAVGNTEAFF
TRBJ1-1 | TRBV5-1 | - | - | TGCGCCAGCAGCTTGCTCGTAGAGAACACTGAAGCTTTCTTT | CASSLLVENTEAFF
TRBJ2-1 | TRBV14 | TRBD2 | - | TGTGCCAGCAGCCGAGACCGACTAGCGGGGGGGCTGTACAATGAGCAGTTCTTC | CASSRDRLAGGLYNEQFF
TRBJ1-6 | TRBV28 | - | once | TGTGCCAGCAGTTTAGCGACAGCGAATAATTCACCCCTCCACTTT | CASSLATANNSPLHF
TRBJ2-1 | TRBV11-3 | - | - | TGTGCCAGTAGCGGAGAAGACAATGAGCAGTTCTTC | CASSGEDNEQFF
TRBJ2-5 | TRBV20-1 | - | - | TGCAGTATGCAAATGAGGGAGACCCAGTACTTC | CSMQMRETQYF
TRBJ1-1 | TRBV6-1 | - | few | TGTGCCAGCAGTGACAGGGAGGGCACTGAAGCTTTCTTT | CASSDREGTEAFF
TRBJ2-7 | TRBV5-6 | TRBD1 | - | TGTGCCAGCAGCTTGGAGGGGGCGTATAACGAGCAGTACTTC | CASSLEGAYNEQYF
TRBJ2-5 | TRBV5-1 | - | - | TGCGCCAGCAGCTCCTCGGTGCAAGAGACCCAGTACTTC | CASSSSVQETQYF
TRBJ1-6 | TRBV23-1 | - | - | TGCGCCAGCAGTCAATATGGGGGGGAGGTGGGCTATAATTCACCCCTCCACTTT | CASSQYGGEVGYNSPLHF
TRBJ2-5 | TRBV28 | - | - | TGTGCCAGCGGAAGGGGGATTGAAGAGACCCAGTACTTC | CASGRGIEETQYF
TRBJ1-3 | TRBV18 | - | - | TGTGCCAGCTCACCGAGCGGTTCCTCTGGAAACACCATATATTTT | CASSPSGSSGNTIYF
TRBJ2-7 | TRBV10-1 | - | - | TGCGCCAGCAGGAGACAGGTAGGCTACGAGCAGTACTTC | CASRRQVGYEQYF
TRBJ2-3 | TRBV21-1 | - | - | TGTGCCAGCAGCAAATCGGGTGTAGATACGCAGTATTTT | CASSKSGVDTQYF
TRBJ2-3 | TRBV21-1 | - | - | TGTGCCAGCCGGAGTACGCAGTATTTT | CASRSTQYF
TRBJ1-1 | TRBV28 | TRBD1 | - | TGTGCCAGCAGTCCCGGGACAGGGACGAAGATAAACACTGAAGCTTTCTTT | CASSPGTGTKINTEAFF
TRBJ1-1 | TRBV18 | TRBD1 | - | TGTGCCAGCTCGCCGGACAGGGGCACTGAAGCTTTCTTT | CASSPDRGTEAFF
TRBJ2-7 | TRBV30 | TRBD2 | - | TGTGCCTGGAGCCGCGGGGGGGCCTCCTACGAGCAGTACTTC | CAWSRGGASYEQYF
TRBJ2-5 | TRBV29-1 | - | - | TGCAGCGGGGGAGGGGGCCGTCAAGAGACCCAGTACTTC | CSGGGGRQETQYF
TRBJ1-6 | TRBV6-4 | - | - | TGTGCCAGCAGCCTACAGGCTTCTGATTCACCCCTCCACTTT | CASSLQASDSPLHF
TRBJ1-6 | TRBV2 | - | - | TGTGCCAGCAGTGAAGTGCAGGATTCACCCCTCCACTTT | CASSEVQDSPLHF
TRBJ1-2 | TRBV7-8 | - | - | TGTGCCAGCAGTCAAGCCGGGGACTATGGCTACACCTTC | CASSQAGDYGYTF
TRBJ2-1 | TRBV6-2/TRBV6-3 | TRBD1 | - | TGTGCCAGCAGTACACAGGGGGTCAATGAGCAGTTCTTC | CASSTQGVNEQFF
TRBJ1-5 | TRBV4-2 | - | - | TGTGCCAGCAGCCGCGACAGCTATAGCAATCAGCCCCAGCATTTT | CASSRDSYSNQPQHF